This entry lists 28 T cell receptor beta chains sequenced from one sample in a study of graft-versus-host responses after intestinal transplantation. No antigen has been identified for these receptors. The method was immunoSEQ multiplex PCR; TCRdb's version includes in-frame clones alone and lacks a portion of them. The sample holds over 85,000 clones, 93% seen once. The sample in question was unstimulated CD8+ T cells sorted from spleen or lymph node cells, obtained before intestinal transplant. The receptors stem from a human donor who received an intestinal transplant.

The rearrangement joins TRBV25-1 to TRBJ1-1; D is perhaps TRBD1 (5 bases). This CDR3 is 15 amino acids long. The germline gives CDR1 MGHDK, CDR2 SYGVNS. Trimming removed 7 bases from V and 0 bases from J, with 15 bases in between. For the CDR3, the DNA is TGTGCCAGCAACGGGACGGCTTACATGAACACTGAAGCTTTCTTT. The encoded protein is CASNGTAYMNTEAFF.

The chain combines TRBV19 with TRBJ2-5; D possibly corresponds to TRBD1 (5 bases). This CDR3 is built from 15 residues. Germline loops: CDR1 LNHDA, CDR2 SQIVND (reference sequence). V was cut by 2 bases and J by 2 bases, with 12 bases left in between. The CDR3 nucleotides are TGTGCCAGTAGTATAAGTGACAGATTTCAAGAGACCCAGTACTTC. Protein product: CASSISDRFQETQYF.

The V and J genes are TRBV7-9 and TRBJ1-1; TRBD1 agrees at 9 bases. This CDR3 is built from 17 residues. Per germline, CDR1 SEHNR and CDR2 FQNEAQ (reference sequence). The ends lost 2 bases at V and 3 bases at J; junction bases unmatched: 10. The CDR3 spells CASSLFSGTGWDTEAFF. The CDR3 DNA reads TGTGCCAGCAGCTTATTCTCCGGGACAGGGTGGGACACTGAAGCTTTCTTT.

This chain uses TRBV27 with TRBJ1-2; 7 positions agree with TRBD1. Germline values: CDR1 MNHEY, CDR2 SMNVEV (reference sequence). This CDR3 is built from 13 residues. V gave up 5 bases and J gave up 8 bases; unmatched junction bases: 8. The CDR3 DNA reads TGTGCCAGCAGTGTCGGACAGGACGCGGGCTACACCTTC. Its protein product is CASSVGQDAGYTF.

V gene TRBV4-1 combines with J gene TRBJ1-5; tentative D call: TRBD1 (6 bases). Trimming stripped 0 bases from V and 5 bases from J, with 8 bases between. The V gene's germline CDR1 is MGHRA and CDR2 YSYEKL. The CDR3 is 14 amino acids. CDR3 coding DNA: TGCGCCAGCAGCCAAGAAGGGGGGCATCAGCCCCAGCATTTT. Amino acid sequence: CASSQEGGHQPQHF.

The chain recombines TRBV30 with TRBJ2-7; 7 bases map to TRBD2. Unmatched junction bases numbered 9, after V lost 1 base and J lost 3 bases. Germline CDR1 and CDR2: GTSNPN and SVGIG (reference sequence). The CDR3 is made up of 15 amino acids. The DNA of the CDR3 is TGTGCCTGGAGTGGGGATCGGGAGGAATTCTACGAGCAGTACTTC. This encodes CAWSGDREEFYEQYF.

The J gene is TRBJ2-7, the V gene TRBV6-5; no definite D call. CDR1 and CDR2 (germline): MNHEY, SVGAGI. Trimming shortened V by 5 bases and J by 5 bases, and 10 bases separated the two germline ends. This CDR3 is 12 amino acids long. CDR3 sequence reads: CASSDGFHEQYF. Written as DNA, the CDR3 is TGTGCCAGCAGTGATGGGTTCCACGAGCAGTACTTC.

The chain couples TRBV28 to TRBJ2-5, with D unresolved. V lost 5 bases, J lost 5 bases, and 12 bases lay in between. There are 13 residues in the CDR3. Per the germline V gene, CDR1 is MDHEN and CDR2 is SYDVKM. For the CDR3, the DNA is TGTGCCAGCAGTACCTTCTTGGGGGAGACCCAGTACTTC. It translates to CASSTFLGETQYF.

This chain connects TRBV13 to TRBJ2-7; no clear D. The CDR3 is 11 amino acids. Germline V gene sequence: CDR1 PRHDT, CDR2 FYEKMQ (reference sequence). Trimming cost V 5 bases and J 2 bases, with 4 bases left between them. CDR3 in amino acids: CASSLTYEQYF. Written as DNA, the CDR3 is TGTGCCAGCAGCCTTACCTACGAGCAGTACTTC.

The chain uses TRBV27 and TRBJ2-1; 10 nucleotides match TRBD2. The CDR3 runs 15 residues. After removal of 6 bases from V and 6 bases from J, the junction contained 8 bases not matched to a gene. Germline lookup yields CDR1 MNHEY and CDR2 SMNVEV (reference sequence). The CDR3 loop is CASSQGSSGGNEQFF. DNA of the CDR3: TGTGCCAGCAGCCAAGGGTCTAGCGGGGGCAATGAGCAGTTCTTC.

The chain has TRBV6-5 and TRBJ1-5; D is undetermined. The germline V gene has CDR1 MNHEY and CDR2 SVGAGI. V was trimmed by 5 bases and J by 0 bases, leaving 8 bases between them. The CDR3 runs to 14 residues. The CDR3 sequence is CASSEVNSNQPQHF. CDR3 bases: TGTGCCAGCAGTGAAGTTAATAGCAATCAGCCCCAGCATTTT.

As regards this clone: The sample holds other DNA sequences that translate to the same CDR3. V and J are TRBV9 and TRBJ1-5, with TRBD1 as a possible D gene (6 bases). Germline-derived CDR1 and CDR2 are SGDLS and YYNGEE. The CDR3 covers 15 residues. Trimming pared 0 bases from V and 4 bases from J, leaving 11 bases between. DNA of the CDR3: TGTGCCAGCAGCGTAGATGGGGGGGCGAATCAGCCCCAGCATTTT. Translated: CASSVDGGANQPQHF.

The chain uses TRBV4-1 and TRBJ2-7; no clear D gene. Trimming took 3 bases from V and 5 from J, leaving 14 bases between them. The CDR3 has 14 amino acids. Germline V gene data show CDR1 as MGHRA and CDR2 as YSYEKL. The DNA of the CDR3 is TGCGCCAGCAGCCACATATCTAGTACCCACGAGCAGTACTTC. Translating gives CASSHISSTHEQYF.

The rearrangement joins TRBV30 to TRBJ2-7; no reliable D call. This CDR3 contains 13 residues. Trimming removed 0 bases at V and 7 bases at J, with 13 bases between. CDR1 GTSNPN and CDR2 SVGIG come from the germline V gene (reference sequence). CDR3 in amino acids: CAWSVSLPEEQYF. CDR3 DNA: TGTGCCTGGAGTGTAAGCCTACCAGAAGAGCAGTACTTC.

This sequence joins TRBV9 and TRBJ2-2, with D unclear. This CDR3 has 13 residues. Germline values: CDR1 SGDLS, CDR2 YYNGEE. The V end lost 0 bases, the J end lost 7 bases, and 7 bases lay between the germline ends. In DNA form, the CDR3 reads TGTGCCAGCAGCGTAGCCAGCAGCGGGGAGCTGTTTTTT. It encodes CASSVASSGELFF.

The chain carries TRBV27 and TRBJ2-1; D uncertain. Germline assignment: CDR1 MNHEY and CDR2 SMNVEV (reference sequence). V was clipped by 10 bases and J by 0 bases, with 13 bases between them. CDR3 size: 14 residues. The CDR3, as DNA: TGTGCCACATCAGAGTATAGCTCCTACAATGAGCAGTTCTTC. Amino acid sequence: CATSEYSSYNEQFF.

V and J are TRBV5-6 and TRBJ2-2, with no clear D. V was pared by 4 bases and J by 5 bases, with 15 bases between. The CDR3 is made up of 15 amino acids. The germline CDR1 and CDR2 sequences are SGHDT and YYEEEE. CDR3 amino acids: CASSPALLWTGELFF. CDR3 sequence (DNA): TGTGCCAGCAGCCCGGCTTTACTTTGGACCGGGGAGCTGTTTTTT.

This sequence joins TRBV19 and TRBJ1-5, with D unclear. The V gene lost 2 bases and the J gene lost 9 bases, with 23 bases spanning the gap. The CDR3 runs to 17 residues. From germline, CDR1 is LNHDA and CDR2 SQIVND (reference sequence). The CDR3 is CASSIMSGGPVPSPQHF. The CDR3 DNA follows: TGTGCCAGTAGTATAATGTCGGGCGGGCCTGTCCCTTCGCCCCAGCATTTT.

The chain is built from TRBV12-2 and TRBJ1-5. TRBV12-2 is given as a pseudogene. There are 15 residues in the CDR3. This CDR3 reads CASRFLITGNQPQHF. The CDR3 bases are TGTGCAAGTCGCTTCCTAATAACTGGCAATCAGCCCCAGCATTTT.

The chain uses TRBV6-5 and TRBJ1-1; D call uncertain. Between the trimmed V and J ends, which lost 0 bases and 5 bases, there was a span of 7 bases. Germline V CDR1 and CDR2: MNHEY, SVGAGI. This CDR3 is 13 amino acids long. This chain's CDR3 is CASSYSLLTEAFF. The DNA of the CDR3 is TGTGCCAGCAGTTACTCGCTGTTGACTGAAGCTTTCTTT.

The genes are TRBV27 and TRBJ2-7; perhaps TRBD2 as D (5 bases). Germline CDR1 MNHEY, CDR2 SMNVEV (reference sequence). The CDR3 extends over 14 amino acids. V shed 4 bases and J shed 1 base, with 11 bases lying between them. Here the CDR3 DNA reads TGTGCCAGCAGTTCCCCGGACTCATCCTACGAGCAGTACTTC. It translates to CASSSPDSSYEQYF.

The chain links TRBV11-2 to TRBJ2-1, with 7 bases aligning to TRBD1. The germline V gene has CDR1 SGHAT and CDR2 FQNNGV. Trimming removed 3 bases from V and 6 bases from J; junction bases left unmatched: 8. The CDR3 is 15 amino acids. Here the CDR3 DNA reads TGTGCCAGCAGCTTTCCGGGACAGTTTACCAATGAGCAGTTCTTC. As protein: CASSFPGQFTNEQFF.

The V and J genes are TRBV28 and TRBJ2-2; TRBD1 agrees at 7 bases. The CDR3 extends over 13 amino acids. The V gene end was trimmed by 3 bases and the J gene end by 7 bases; junction bases not matched to a gene: 2. Germline loops: CDR1 MDHEN, CDR2 SYDVKM. The DNA for the CDR3 is TGTGCCAGCAGTTTTGGACAGGTCGGGGAGCTGTTTTTT. This sequence encodes CASSFGQVGELFF.

Notes on this clone: An end of the junction does not agree with germline; a read error may underlie this. The sample contains more than one DNA sequence encoding this CDR3. The chain joins TRBV11-2 to TRBJ2-7; D is perhaps TRBD1 (5 bases). The V gene's germline CDR1 is SGHAT and CDR2 FQNNGV. The CDR3 covers 17 residues. The CDR3 is CASSLDPTGRFSYEQYF. The CDR3 bases are TGTGCCAGCAGCCTAGATCCCACAGGCCGGTTCTCCTACGAGCAGTACTTC.

The rearrangement joins TRBV10-2 to TRBJ1-2; perhaps TRBD1 as D (5 bases). Germline CDR1 and CDR2: WSHSY and SAAADI. V shed 6 bases and J shed 4 bases, with 18 bases lying between them. The CDR3 sequence is 15 residues long. CDR3 loop: CASSSFDRGGYGYTF. The CDR3 DNA sequence: TGCGCCAGCAGCTCCTTCGACCGGGGGGGCTATGGCTACACCTTC.

The V call is TRBV9, the J call TRBJ2-3; a possible D gene is TRBD1 (6 bases). The CDR3 covers 15 residues. CDR1 and CDR2 from the germline V gene are SGDLS and YYNGEE. V dropped 4 bases and J dropped 0 bases, with 12 bases sitting between them. CDR3 region: CASSIQGSSTDTQYF. DNA of the CDR3: TGTGCCAGCAGCATACAGGGTTCGAGCACAGATACGCAGTATTTT. The full variable domain, with the rest looked up from reference TRBV9 and TRBJ2-3, is DSGVTQTPKHLITATGQRVTLRCSPRSGDLSVYWYQQSLDQGLQFLIQYYNGEERAKGNILERFSAQQFPDLHSELNLSSLELGDSALYFCASSIQGSSTDTQYFGPGTRLTVL.

The J gene is TRBJ1-2, the V gene TRBV5-5, with 9 bases aligning to TRBD1. The ends lost 4 bases at V and 3 bases at J; junction bases unmatched: 7. Germline CDR1 SGHKS, CDR2 YYEKEE (reference sequence). This CDR3 comprises 15 residues. The CDR3 spells CASSPGQGSDYGYTF. The CDR3 DNA reads as TGTGCCAGCAGCCCGGGACAGGGATCTGACTATGGCTACACCTTC.

This chain uses TRBV12-5 with TRBJ2-5; D is unresolved. Trimming shortened V by 3 bases and J by 4 bases, and 15 bases separated the two germline ends. Germline CDR1 reads LGHNT; CDR2 reads FRNRAP. This CDR3 contains 15 residues. Here the CDR3 DNA reads TGTGCTAGTGGTTTCGCCGGGCGGTGGACAGAGACCCAGTACTTC. Residues: CASGFAGRWTETQYF.